This note documents a single TCR beta chain sequence. Trimming removed 4 bases from V and 1 base from J; junction bases left unmatched: 6. This CDR3 comprises 15 residues. CDR1 is SGHAT, CDR2 FQNNGV, per germline. Original analysis: The assay estimated nucleated cells by amplifying reference gene primers. This table comes from immunoSEQ multiplex PCR, and its TCRdb copy is limited to in-frame clones, with some not included. Clone size and V and J calls were adopted from that table, with D and trimming inferred from the DNA. The sample has 310,000 or so clones, around 88% seen once. This sample is part of a study of blood T cell repertoires in COVID-19. Study context: Collection of acute and convalescent COVID-19 samples took place in the United States, Italy and Spain.

The sequencing input was peripheral blood. This sequence joins TRBV11-2 and TRBJ2-7; TRBD1 agrees at 8 bases. The receptor was isolated from a woman under 40 who had recovered from COVID-19. The chain's CDR3 is CASSSPGTGSYEQYF. CDR3 coding DNA: TGTGCCAGCAGCTCCCCTGGGACAGGTTCCTACGAGCAGTACTTC.